This entry concerns a single TCR beta chain. There are many counts of this clonotype. The antigen it recognizes is unknown. Per-nucleotide qualities are absent, and no much larger clonotype sits a single base away. These data originate in a study of T cells in Graves' hyperthyroidism and ophthalmopathy (dated by TCRdb to between 2019 and 2020). Concerning the study at large: A discovery cohort of approximately 100 patients, approximately 45 with Graves' ophthalmopathy and 55 to 60 with stable Graves' hyperthyroidism, was used to find distinguishing TCR V-J signatures. Whether ophthalmopathy could be predicted prospectively was tested in an independent validation cohort made up of 18 hyperthyroidism patients plus 17 patients who later progressed to ophthalmopathy. The paper describes TCR Vbeta CDR3 sequencing of 140 or so peripheral blood samples, made up of 43 ophthalmopathy patients, some 80 hyperthyroidism patients and 17 progressor patients. The study also compared thyroid tissue and blood T-cell repertoires from about six Graves' hyperthyroidism patients. After sampling, hyperthyroidism patients received methimazole starting at 30 mg daily, and ophthalmopathy patients received high-dose intravenous methylprednisolone. The roughly 91 discovery patients were randomly divided into training and test sets at a 7:3 ratio. General conclusions and limits of the study: Most expanded thyroid clonotypes (frequency above 0.001) were also detected in blood, suggesting blood repertoires may reflect thyroid immune responses. A model built on a 13 V-J signature distinguished ophthalmopathy from stable hyperthyroidism, reaching around 88% sensitivity and around 81% specificity in cross-validation and 80%/75% in testing. No statistical method was used to set the sample size in advance, and investigators knew the group allocation. In validation, progression to ophthalmopathy was predicted by the model with about 70% sensitivity and 72% to 85% specificity, a median of 6.5 months before onset.

TCR beta CDR3 regions were amplified from RNA transcripts. The TCR CDR3 was subjected to a first round of RT-PCR using the HTBI primer set and the Qiagen OneStep RT-PCR kit. The libraries were constructed in a second round of multiplex PCR and then size-selected and purified. Paired-end sequencing of the libraries was performed with 100 bp reads on an Illumina HiSeq2000. In the authors' own workflow: SOAPnuke was used to process the raw data, with reads discarded if the reads contained adapters or uncalled bases, had a mean Phred below 15, or lacked an exact constant-primer or identifier match. High-quality paired reads were merged with COPE v1.2.5, and unique nucleotide sequences were defined as clonotypes. MiTCR v1.1 was used to align clonotypes to the IMGT TRBV, TRBD and TRBJ reference segments. The analysis was restricted to V-J combinations with a frequency above 0.0001, which together covered 99.2% of the repertoires. The TCS score was defined as F50 (clonal expansion) divided by E x V (chaos), with BLOSUM62-based TCRdist calculated between CDR3 peptides within each V-J. Welch's t-statistics and random forest reduced fewer than 600 V-J features to 13, which were used in a naive Bayes classifier (R e1071). The Morisita-Horn index was used to measure how similar the thyroid and blood repertoires were. The raw public data were reprocessed by TCRdb itself: fastp quality trimming at Q25, MiXCR clonotype calling, in-frame beta chains only. Each record represents a unique CDR3 protein, reported with the most common genes and DNA among its rows. Clone size and V and J calls follow TCRdb, not the original study. Within this sample are hundreds of thousands of distinct CDR3 sequences, with about 45% of them counted one time only. The biggest ten clones account for about 7% of the sample.

V loses 0 bases, J loses 4 bases, and the germline ends lie 13 bases apart. The germline V gene (reference sequence) yields LNHNV for CDR1 and YYDKDF for CDR2. Its CDR3 holds 16 amino acids, cysteine through phenylalanine. Just CDR3 DNA is preserved here, 48 bases in frame from base 1. The study excluded patients with uncontrolled infections, other autoimmune diseases, pregnancy or lactation. Diagnoses relied on clinical symptoms, serum thyroxine and TRAb, thyroid ultrasound and orbital computed tomography. Total RNA was extracted with Trizol reagent, and quality was checked on an Agilent 2100 Bioanalyzer.

The chain couples TRBV15 to TRBJ1-5, with TRBD1 tentatively as D gene (6 bases match). The TCR sequence derives from an adult man with Graves' disease, either hyperthyroidism or ophthalmopathy (not recorded which). Input material: peripheral blood or thyroid tissue (not recorded which). The nucleotides are TGTGCCACCAGCAGAGAGATTGCAGGGGCAAATCAGCCCCAGCATTTT. This codes for CATSREIAGANQPQHF.